The clone carrying this T cell receptor (beta chain) showed up many times. The source of the sample is a study of T cell repertoires in cytomegalovirus infection. One entry per CDR3 protein, called by TCRdb with MiXCR from the reads. The table lists some 300,000 distinct CDR3 sequences, roughly an eighth of them singletons. The sequence was obtained from a human donor in good health (CMV status not recorded). Some clones in this sample may be carry-over from other donors' samples. Sequencing was carried out using PBMCs.

CDR3 nucleotide sequence: TGTGCCATCAGTGACAGGACAGATTACACCGGGGAGCTGTTTTTT. Translation gives CAISDRTDYTGELFF. The chain uses TRBV10-3 and TRBJ2-2, with D possibly matching TRBD1 (6 bases). V lost 3 bases and J lost 3, with 11 bases in between. The CDR3 runs to 15 residues. The V gene's germline CDR1 is ENHRY and CDR2 SYGVKD.